One TCR beta chain is described in this entry. Its target is not known. Exclusion applied to patients with autoimmune disease history or systemic immunosuppression. The method was immunoSEQ multiplex PCR; TCRdb's version includes in-frame clones alone and lacks a portion of them. The sample lists roughly 91,000 clones, approximately 95% seen once, with about 2.1% in the top ten. These data are taken from a study of OX40 agonist ivuxolimab in advanced cancers. The overall study: Six ivuxolimab dose levels, 0.01 to 10 mg/kg, were given intravenously every 2 weeks.

The study's findings and limits: Blood T cells, both CD4+ and CD8+, expanded clonally by week 6 at 0.1 to 3.0 mg/kg. The average count of expanded clones was higher among CD8+ T cells than among CD4+.

The CDR3 is 14 residues long. V shed 0 bases and J 3 bases; nucleotides not matched to a gene: 2. Germline V gives CDR1 SGHRS, CDR2 YFSETQ. The receptor was isolated from an adult with an advanced solid tumor such as melanoma, head and neck, liver or kidney cancer. The input for sequencing was CD4+ or CD8+ T cells sorted from blood, taken in a trial of the OX40 agonist ivuxolimab. The chain employs TRBV5-1 and TRBJ2-7; 8 positions agree with TRBD1. The CDR3 spells CASSLEGQGYEQYF. In DNA form, the CDR3 reads TGCGCCAGCAGCTTGGAAGGACAGGGCTACGAGCAGTACTTC. The full variable domain, rest sourced from reference TRBV5-1 and TRBJ2-7, is KAGVTQTPRYLIKTRGQQVTLSCSPISGHRSVSWYQQTPGQGLQFLFEYFSETQRNKGNFPGRFSGRQFSNSRSEMNVSTLELGDSALYLCASSLEGQGYEQYFGPGTRLTVT.